The clone carrying this TCR beta chain was counted ten times or more. The sample belongs to a study of patients and donors after allogeneic stem cell transplantation. One entry per CDR3 protein results from TCRdb running MiXCR on the RT-PCR reads. The sample records roughly 250,000 distinct CDR3 sequences, roughly an eighth being singletons. The CDR3 is 15 residues long. The germline gives CDR1 SGHVS, CDR2 FNYEAQ. Trimming cost V 1 base and J 0 bases, with 7 bases left between them. The receptor was derived from a human donor who was either an allogeneic HSCT recipient or a stem cell or donor lymphocyte infusion donor (not recorded which). It is not recorded whose cells these are; they may come from a transplant donor. The material sequenced was blood, either unsorted or a sorted T cell fraction (not recorded which). V gene TRBV7-6 combines with J gene TRBJ1-3; D perhaps matches TRBD1 (5 bases). CDR3 in amino acids: CASSLGQYSGNTIYF. The CDR3 DNA follows: TGTGCCAGCAGCTTAGGACAGTACTCTGGAAACACCATATATTTT.